What follows are 13 T cell receptor beta chains derived from one specimen sequenced in a study of shared clonotypes between healthy human individuals. The data were produced by immunoSEQ multiplex PCR, yet TCRdb's version contains in-frame clones alone and is incomplete. The sample carries 2 million to 3 million clones, roughly 93% recorded once. The sample was naive CD4+ T cells from PBMCs. Subset denoted: CD45RA+ positively selected. Every receptor here comes from a man between 18 and 35 years old in good health. Some clones in this sample may be carry-over from other donors' samples.

The chain has TRBV28 and TRBJ2-1; 11 bases line up with TRBD2. The CDR3 has 15 amino acids. Germline V gene sequence: CDR1 MDHEN, CDR2 SYDVKM. V was pared by 6 bases and J by 4 bases, with 5 bases of the junction left unmatched. This CDR3 is CASSVVAGGYNEQFF. CDR3 nucleotides: TGTGCCAGCAGCGTCGTAGCGGGAGGGTACAATGAGCAGTTCTTC.

V usage is TRBV6-6 and J usage is TRBJ1-5; 10 bases agree with TRBD1. The CDR3 covers 16 residues. The ends lost 2 bases at V and 7 bases at J; junction bases unmatched: 8. Germline V CDR1 and CDR2: MNHNY, SVGAGI (reference sequence). The CDR3 coding sequence is TGTGCCAGCAGTTACGGGACAGGGGTATCAGGACAGCCCCAGCATTTT. Translation: CASSYGTGVSGQPQHF.

This clone is a singleton in its sample. V is TRBV11-2 and J is TRBJ1-5; possible D gene TRBD1, 5 bases. Per germline, CDR1 SGHAT and CDR2 FQNNGV. The germline V and J ends were trimmed by 2 bases and 4 bases, with 12 bases remaining between them. CDR3 length: 15 residues. The DNA for the CDR3 is TGTGCCAGCAGCTTAACTGGACATTCTAATCAGCCCCAGCATTTT. This codes for CASSLTGHSNQPQHF.

The rearrangement links TRBV29-1 to TRBJ2-5; 7 bases are shared with TRBD1. Germline CDR1 SQVTM, CDR2 ANQGSEA. The CDR3 extends over 12 amino acids. V gave up 3 bases and J gave up 5 bases; unmatched junction bases: 3. The DNA for the CDR3 is TGCAGCGTTGAGAAGACAGGGGAGACCCAGTACTTC. Translating it yields CSVEKTGETQYF.

The chain carries TRBV19 and TRBJ2-5, with D hard to call. V was clipped by 4 bases and J by 1 base, with 10 bases between them. Per germline, CDR1 LNHDA and CDR2 SQIVND (reference sequence). The CDR3 loop spans 14 amino acids. The CDR3 region is CASSKTETQETQYF. CDR3 bases: TGTGCCAGTAGTAAAACAGAGACCCAAGAGACCCAGTACTTC.

V gene TRBV7-2 combines with J gene TRBJ2-7; D is possibly TRBD2 (6 bases). CDR3 length: 16 residues. Looked up from germline, CDR1 is SGHTA and CDR2 is FQGNSA. The V end lost 5 bases, the J end lost 5 bases, and 22 bases lay between the germline ends. CDR3 loop: CASSPRRGPGSDEQYF. The CDR3 DNA reads as TGTGCCAGCAGCCCACGGAGGGGTCCGGGCTCGGACGAGCAGTACTTC.

This chain joins TRBV30 and TRBJ2-5, with 7 bases lining up with TRBD2. The tail of the sequence fits TRBJ2-7 better, so the J call may be wrong. From germline, CDR1 is GTSNPN and CDR2 SVGIG (reference sequence). The CDR3 totals 15 residues. The chain's CDR3 is CAWRGGFSYSYEQYF. The CDR3 DNA reads TGTGCCTGGAGGGGGGGGTTTTCCTACTCCTACGAGCAGTACTTC.

The chain joins TRBV27 to TRBJ2-5, with D possibly called TRBD1 or TRBD2 (5 bases each). Looked up from germline, CDR1 is MNHEY and CDR2 is SMNVEV (reference sequence). There are 14 residues in the CDR3. V was cut by 5 bases and J by 0 bases, with 10 bases left in between. CDR3 nucleotide sequence: TGTGCCAGCAGTCGGGACCTGTACCAAGAGACCCAGTACTTC. Its translation is CASSRDLYQETQYF.

V usage is TRBV7-3 and J usage is TRBJ2-1, with TRBD2 matching over 7 bases. Germline CDR1 SGHTA, CDR2 FQGTGA. Unmatched junction bases numbered 8, after V lost 2 bases and J lost 1 base. This CDR3 spans 17 amino acids. DNA for the CDR3: TGTGCCAGCAGCTTATCAGGACGGACTAGATCCTACAATGAGCAGTTCTTC. Its protein product is CASSLSGRTRSYNEQFF. The full variable domain, in which reference TRBV7-3 and TRBJ2-1 provide the parts outside the CDR3, is GAGVSQTPSNKVTEKGKYVELRCDPISGHTALYWYRQSLGQGPEFLIYFQGTGAADDSGLPNDRFFAVRPEGSVSTLKIQRTERGDSAVYLCASSLSGRTRSYNEQFFGPGTRLTVL.

The chain carries TRBV5-1 and TRBJ2-1; 13 nucleotides agree with TRBD2. The V gene end was trimmed by 4 bases and the J gene end by 4 bases; junction bases not matched to a gene: 8. The CDR3 length is 17 residues. The germline CDR1 and CDR2 sequences are SGHRS and YFSETQ. The CDR3 nucleotides are TGCGCCAGCAGCCCAAGACTAGCGGGAGGTTCTTACAATGAGCAGTTCTTC. Amino acid sequence: CASSPRLAGGSYNEQFF.

This clone was found once. DNA of the CDR3: TGTGCCGCCCAGACCGCCCCGGGGGCAGAGACCCAGTACTTC. Amino acid sequence: CAAQTAPGAETQYF. The chain employs TRBV27 and TRBJ2-5, with D perhaps being TRBD1 or TRBD2 (6 bases each). V lost 11 bases, J lost 4 bases, and 20 bases lay in between. CDR1 is MNHEY and CDR2 is SMNVEV in the germline V gene (reference sequence). CDR3 length: 14 amino acids.

The rearrangement joins TRBV14 to TRBJ2-1, with 7 bases that match TRBD1. The CDR3 spans 12 residues. Per the germline V gene, CDR1 is SGHDN and CDR2 is FVKESK. Trimming at V came to 5 bases and at J to 8 bases, leaving 3 bases not matched to a gene. This chain's CDR3 is CASSKTGYEQFF. CDR3 sequence (DNA): TGTGCCAGCAGCAAGACAGGGTATGAGCAGTTCTTC.

The genes are TRBV30 and TRBJ1-4, with D unclear. V dropped 0 bases and J dropped 16 bases, with 12 bases sitting between them. The CDR3 spans 11 residues. Germline V CDR1 and CDR2: GTSNPN, SVGIG (reference sequence). The CDR3 loop is CAWSVGGGPFF. The CDR3 bases are TGTGCCTGGAGTGTCGGCGGCGGTCCGTTTTTT.